Shown below are 9 T cell receptor beta chains from a single sample sequenced in a study of beta chain features in type 1 diabetes. TCRB transcripts that were expressed got sequenced, as all of the isolated RNA had been reverse transcribed. Profiling relied on immunoSEQ multiplex PCR, and the TCRdb table lists in-frame clones only, not all of them. The sample carries 140,000 or so clones, over 9.5% recorded once. The sample taken for sequencing was naive CD4+ T cells from blood. These receptors all come from a man aged 18 to 30 in good health.

The gene calls are TRBV6-5 and TRBJ1-5; tentatively, D is TRBD1 (5 bases). The V gene's germline CDR1 is MNHEY and CDR2 SVGAGI. The CDR3 extends over 14 amino acids. Trimming took 2 bases from V and 5 from J, leaving 10 bases between them. The CDR3 DNA is TGTGCCAGCAGTTACGATGGCAGGGATCAGCCCCAGCATTTT. It is translated as CASSYDGRDQPQHF.

This clone was counted between two and nine times. The chain couples TRBV4-3 to TRBJ1-2; tentatively, D is TRBD1 (6 bases). This CDR3 comprises 14 residues. Between the trimmed V and J ends, which lost 1 base and 8 bases, there was a span of 14 bases. In germline, CDR1 is LGHNA, CDR2 YSLEER. The CDR3 DNA reads as TGCGCCAGCAGCCAAGTTACGGGCGACAGGGGCTACACCTTC. Translating it yields CASSQVTGDRGYTF.

The chain combines TRBV19 with TRBJ2-1; 9 nucleotides align to TRBD2. With V trimmed by 6 bases and J by 8 bases, 8 bases remained unmatched. The CDR3 extends over 14 amino acids. Germline V gives CDR1 LNHDA, CDR2 SQIVND (reference sequence). The CDR3 DNA sequence: TGTGCCAGTAGATCGAGTGCGGGGGGGGATGAGCAGTTCTTC. Its translation is CASRSSAGGDEQFF.

The sample holds a few counts of this clone. This chain joins TRBV7-2 and TRBJ1-2, with 7 bases that match TRBD1. J lost 4 bases, V lost 5 bases, and 7 bases had no gene match. Germline V gene data show CDR1 as SGHTA and CDR2 as FQGNSA. CDR3 length: 14 amino acids. In DNA form, the CDR3 reads TGTGCCAGCAGCCCCGGGACAGACTTCTATGGCTACACCTTC. It codes for CASSPGTDFYGYTF.

The chain couples TRBV9 to TRBJ2-1; 8 positions match TRBD1. Unmatched junction bases numbered 8, after V lost 2 bases and J lost 7 bases. This CDR3 has 15 amino acids. Germline CDR1 reads SGDLS; CDR2 reads YYNGEE. The CDR3, as DNA: TGTGCCAGCAGCGTTGGGCAGGGGGCGCGGAATGAGCAGTTCTTC. Residues: CASSVGQGARNEQFF.

The chain has TRBV6-5 and TRBJ1-2; 7 bases fit TRBD1. The V gene's germline CDR1 is MNHEY and CDR2 SVGAGI. This CDR3 comprises 14 residues. V was clipped by 1 base and J by 8 bases; unmatched bases: 7. The CDR3 DNA reads as TGTGCCAGCAGTTACTTCCAGGGGGTAGAGGGCTACACCTTC. Its translation is CASSYFQGVEGYTF.

This rearrangement joins TRBV7-2 to TRBJ2-7, with TRBD2 matching 9 bases. In germline, CDR1 is SGHTA, CDR2 FQGNSA. V lost 2 bases to trimming and J lost 4 bases; unmatched junction nucleotides: 9. The CDR3 runs 16 residues. In DNA form, the CDR3 reads TGTGCCAGCAGCTTATGGGCTAGCGGGGATATATACGAGCAGTACTTC. Translation: CASSLWASGDIYEQYF.

This clone was recorded many times. The chain has TRBV10-3 and TRBJ2-1, with a weak D call TRBD2 (5 bases). This CDR3 is built from 12 residues. CDR1 is ENHRY, CDR2 SYGVKD, per germline. Between the trimmed V and J ends, which lost 4 bases and 8 bases, there was a span of 9 bases. In DNA, the CDR3 is TGTGCCATCAGTGCTGGGCGGGATGAGCAGTTCTTC. It codes for CAISAGRDEQFF.

The CDR3 DNA follows: TGTGCCAGCAGTGAAGTGGGACAGTGGAACGAGCAGTACTTC. Protein product: CASSEVGQWNEQYF. J is TRBJ2-5 and V is TRBV6-1; 7 bases align to TRBD1. The end of the DNA is better explained by TRBJ2-7, so the J call may be wrong. Germline values: CDR1 MNHNS, CDR2 SASEGT. CDR3 length equals 14 residues.